This TCR beta chain was obtained from a study of T cell repertoires in cytomegalovirus infection. Broader study findings: The ex vivo response showed dominance by HLA-C-restricted CMV-specific TCR beta clonotypes.

TCRdb passed the reads through MiXCR, listing each CDR3 protein once. The profile shows around 530,000 distinct CDR3 sequences, approximately 17% of them singletons. V lost 7 bases to trimming and J lost 4 bases, with 13 bases between them. This CDR3 region has 13 residues. This clonotype was counted many times. What it binds is unknown. Sequenced material: CD8+ T cells from PBMCs. This sequence was found in a human donor in good health (CMV status not recorded). Some clones in this sample may be carry-over from other donors' samples. The chain recombines TRBV12-3 or TRBV12-4 with TRBJ1-1; D is ambiguous. The CDR3 protein is CASKFGFITEAFF. The CDR3 coding sequence is TGTGCCAGCAAGTTTGGGTTCATCACTGAAGCTTTCTTT.